The 8 T cell receptor beta chains in this list originate from one sample, sequenced in a study of cytomegalovirus exposure and HLA in healthy donors. 13 Jbeta primers and 60 Vbeta primers were used for the PCR. Some clones are missing from TCRdb's copy, which holds only in-frame ones; the method was immunoSEQ multiplex PCR. The sample carries fewer than 65,000 clones, 70% to 85% recorded once. The sequenced material came from PBMCs. All receptors come from a woman aged 40 to 49 in good health and CMV-seropositive.

The chain links TRBV27 to TRBJ1-6, with 8 bases aligning to TRBD1. In germline, CDR1 is MNHEY, CDR2 SMNVEV (reference sequence). The CDR3 spans 13 residues. J gave up 13 bases and V 6 bases, and 8 bases lay outside the gene matches. The CDR3 loop reads CASRVTGGSPLHF. The DNA of the CDR3 is TGTGCCAGCAGGGTCACAGGGGGTTCGCCCCTCCACTTT.

The chain has TRBV9 and TRBJ2-1; D not resolved. V dropped 0 bases and J dropped 5 bases, with 6 bases sitting between them. The CDR3 covers 13 residues. Germline V CDR1 and CDR2: SGDLS, YYNGEE. For the CDR3, the DNA is TGTGCCAGCAGCGTAGACTATGACAATGAGCAGTTCTTC. Its translation is CASSVDYDNEQFF.

The genes are TRBV6-1 and TRBJ1-2, with D perhaps matching TRBD1 (6 bases). V was clipped by 4 bases and J by 5 bases, with 14 bases between them. There are 14 residues in the CDR3. Germline CDR1 and CDR2: MNHNS and SASEGT. The CDR3: CASSATGLNYGYTF. The CDR3 bases are TGTGCCAGCAGTGCTACAGGGTTAAATTATGGCTACACCTTC.

J is TRBJ1-2 and V is TRBV7-9; the D gene is possibly TRBD1 (6 bases). The CDR3 has 13 residues. Looked up from germline, CDR1 is SEHNR and CDR2 is FQNEAQ (reference sequence). Trimming took off 5 bases at V and 4 bases at J, with 11 bases between the two ends. The chain's CDR3 is CASSPDRPYGYTF. CDR3 in DNA: TGTGCCAGCAGCCCGGACAGACCCTATGGCTACACCTTC.

This chain joins TRBV6-6 and TRBJ1-1, with unresolved D. From germline, CDR1 is MNHNY and CDR2 SVGAGI (reference sequence). CDR3 length equals 13 residues. V lost 9 bases and J 6 bases, leaving 17 bases between the germline ends. The CDR3 nucleotides read TGTGCCAGTATGGCAGCCGCAGGCGCTGAAGCTTTCTTT. Residues: CASMAAAGAEAFF.

The V and J genes are TRBV15 and TRBJ1-2, with 7 bases identical to TRBD1. The junction had 11 bases not matched to a gene; V was cut back by 3 bases and J by 7 bases. The CDR3 contains 15 residues. CDR1 LNHNV and CDR2 YYDKDF come from the germline V gene (reference sequence). The CDR3 reads CATSREAPGQSGYTF. CDR3 in DNA: TGTGCCACCAGCAGGGAGGCCCCGGGACAGAGTGGCTACACCTTC.

The chain carries TRBV4-3 and TRBJ2-7; D is uncertain. Trimming took 0 bases from V and 2 from J, leaving 5 bases between them. CDR3 size: 13 residues. Germline V gene lookup returns CDR1 LGHNA and CDR2 YSLEER. The CDR3, as DNA: TGCGCCAGCAGCCAAGATCTTACCTACGAGCAGTACTTC. Its translation: CASSQDLTYEQYF.

Only one count was recorded for this clone. The chain has TRBV6-5 and TRBJ1-2; D unclear. The CDR3 covers 11 residues. Trimming took 2 bases from V and 7 from J, leaving 5 bases between them. Germline values: CDR1 MNHEY, CDR2 SVGAGI. CDR3: CASSYGGGYTF. In DNA form, the CDR3 reads TGTGCCAGCAGTTACGGCGGTGGCTACACCTTC.